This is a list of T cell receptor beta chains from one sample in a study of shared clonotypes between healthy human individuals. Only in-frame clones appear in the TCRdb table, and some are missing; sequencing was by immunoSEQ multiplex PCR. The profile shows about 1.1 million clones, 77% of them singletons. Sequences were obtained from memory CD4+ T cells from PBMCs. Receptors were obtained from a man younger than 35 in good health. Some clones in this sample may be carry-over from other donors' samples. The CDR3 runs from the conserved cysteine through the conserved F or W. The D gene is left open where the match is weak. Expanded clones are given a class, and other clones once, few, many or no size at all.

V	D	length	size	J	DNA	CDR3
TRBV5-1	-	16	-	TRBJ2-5	TGCGCCAGCAGTCGGGACCCCTCGGGGTACCAAGAGACCCAGTACTTC	CASSRDPSGYQETQYF
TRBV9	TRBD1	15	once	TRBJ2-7	TGTGCCAGCAGCGTTGGGACAGGGACGAACTACGAGCAGTACTTC	CASSVGTGTNYEQYF
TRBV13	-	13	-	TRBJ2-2	TGTGCCAGCAGCTATCGGAACACCGGGGAGCTGTTTTTT	CASSYRNTGELFF
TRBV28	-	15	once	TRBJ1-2	TGTGCCAGCAGTTCACCTGGGAATACTAACTATGGCTACACCTTC	CASSSPGNTNYGYTF
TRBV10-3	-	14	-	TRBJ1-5	TGTGCCATCAGTGAGTCGCCCGGAGGGCCGGCCCAGCATTTT	CAISESPGGPAQHF
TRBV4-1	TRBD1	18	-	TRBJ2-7	TGCGCCAGCAGCCAAGTAGTAAGTCTGGGACAGAGCTCCTACGAGCAGTACTTC	CASSQVVSLGQSSYEQYF
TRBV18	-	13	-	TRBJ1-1	TGTGCCACCCGGGGCAATATGAACACTGAAGCTTTCTTT	CATRGNMNTEAFF
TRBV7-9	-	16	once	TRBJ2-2	TGTGCCAGCAGCCCCCTAGGGGGAGTCGGCACCGGGGAGCTGTTTTTT	CASSPLGGVGTGELFF
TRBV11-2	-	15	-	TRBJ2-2	TGTGCCAGCAGGGGGACTCGGAGTTGGACCGGGGAGCTGTTTTTT	CASRGTRSWTGELFF
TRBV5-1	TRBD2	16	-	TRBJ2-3	TGCGCCAGCAGCTTACTAGCGGGAGTTAGCACAGATACGCAGTATTTT	CASSLLAGVSTDTQYF
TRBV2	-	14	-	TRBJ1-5	TGTGCCAGCAGTGAAGCGTTTTCAGATCAGCCCCAGCATTTT	CASSEAFSDQPQHF
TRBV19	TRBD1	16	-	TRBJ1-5	TGTGCCAGTAGTATAGCGGGACAGGGAACCAATCAGCCCCAGCATTTT	CASSIAGQGTNQPQHF
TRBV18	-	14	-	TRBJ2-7	TGTGCCAGCTCACCGATTCAGTGGACCTACGAGCAGTACTTC	CASSPIQWTYEQYF
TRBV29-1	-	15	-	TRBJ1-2	TGCAGCGTTGAAGACCACCGTGGGGCTAACTATGGCTACACCTTC	CSVEDHRGANYGYTF
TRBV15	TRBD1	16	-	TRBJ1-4	TGTGCCACCAGCAGAGCCCTGACAGGGACTAATGAAAAACTGTTTTTT	CATSRALTGTNEKLFF
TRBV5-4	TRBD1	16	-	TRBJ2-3	TGTGCCAGCAGCCGACCGGGACAGGGGGTAAAAGATACGCAGTATTTT	CASSRPGQGVKDTQYF
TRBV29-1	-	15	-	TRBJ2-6	TGCAGCGTTGAAGGTCAAATCTCTGGGGCCAACGTCCTGACTTTC	CSVEGQISGANVLTF
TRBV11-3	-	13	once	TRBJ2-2	TGTGCCAGCAGCTTAGTAGCCACCGGGGAGCTGTTTTTT	CASSLVATGELFF
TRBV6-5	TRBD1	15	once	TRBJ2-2	TGTGCCAGCAGTTACGGGGCAGGGGGCACCGGGGAGCTGTTTTTT	CASSYGAGGTGELFF
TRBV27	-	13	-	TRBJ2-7	TGTGCCAGCAGTTCCTCATACTCCTACGAGCAGTACTTC	CASSSSYSYEQYF
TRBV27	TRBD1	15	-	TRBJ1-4	TGTGCCAGCAGTTTAGGGGGACAGGCTAATGAAAAACTGTTTTTT	CASSLGGQANEKLFF
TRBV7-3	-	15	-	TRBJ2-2	TGTGCCAGCAGCTCAGGACACTCGGAAACCGGGGAGCTGTTTTTT	CASSSGHSETGELFF
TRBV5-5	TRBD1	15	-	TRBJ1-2	TGTGCCAGCGGATTTACTGGACAGGATATCTATGGCTACACCTTC	CASGFTGQDIYGYTF
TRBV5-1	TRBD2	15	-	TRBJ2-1	TGCGCCAGCAGCTTAGCGGGAGGGGATCTCAATGAGCAGTTCTTC	CASSLAGGDLNEQFF
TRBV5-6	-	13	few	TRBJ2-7	TGTGCCAGCAGCTCCATGGGACCCTACGAGCAGTACTTC	CASSSMGPYEQYF
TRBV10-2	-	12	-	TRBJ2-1	TGCGCCAGCAGTAGAGACTACAATGAGCAGTTCTTC	CASSRDYNEQFF
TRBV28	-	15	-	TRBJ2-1	TGTGCCAGCAGTCTCGGCAGGGAATCCTACAATGAGCAGTTCTTC	CASSLGRESYNEQFF
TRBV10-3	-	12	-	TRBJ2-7	TGTGCCATCAGTGCCCAGGGCGAGGAGCAGTACTTC	CAISAQGEEQYF
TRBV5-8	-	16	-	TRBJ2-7	TGTGCCAGCACGAGCCCCGCCGGACTCGGGTCTCGCGAGCAGTACTTC	CASTSPAGLGSREQYF
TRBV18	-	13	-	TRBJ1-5	TGTGCCAGCTCCCCGGGGTACAATCAGCCCCAGCATTTT	CASSPGYNQPQHF
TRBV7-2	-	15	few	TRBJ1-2	TGTGCCAGCAGCTTAGTGCCGGGTCCCAACTATGGCTACACCTTC	CASSLVPGPNYGYTF